This TCR beta chain is drawn from a study of blood T cells in healthy people across ages. This CDR3 is built from 15 residues. Germline V CDR1 and CDR2: MGHRA, YSYEKL. The J segment lost 7 bases and the V segment lost 2 bases, leaving 3 bases of the junction unmatched. Alongside a J-beta primer mix, a sample-barcoded 5' primer served in a second PCR lasting about 6 to 12 cycles. Each cDNA molecule was tagged by a template-switch adaptor that had 12 random nucleotides. At least 2.5 million CDR3-containing paired-end reads were obtained per sample. TCRdb reanalysed the 5' RACE reads using MiXCR and keeps one entry per CDR3 protein. This sample has around 750,000 distinct CDR3 sequences, with roughly 50% found just once. Donor samples were obtained from healthy Caucasian individuals from Russia, aged 6 to 90. Isolation recovered at least 6 million PBMCs from every sample.

V usage is TRBV4-1 and J usage is TRBJ2-1; 12 nucleotides align to TRBD2. Sequences were obtained from blood. The source of this sequence is a man older than 75 in good health. The CDR3 coding sequence is TGCGCCAGCAGCCAATTAGGACTAGCGGGGAATGAGCAGTTCTTC. It yields the protein CASSQLGLAGNEQFF.